The rows below give T cell receptor beta chains drawn from one sample of a study of cytomegalovirus exposure and HLA in healthy donors. Produced via immunoSEQ multiplex PCR; TCRdb's table is partial and in-frame only. The sample lists about 150,000 clones, 65% to 85% seen once, with more than 3% in the top ten. Sequencing was done on a sample of PBMCs. The receptors here all came from a male donor in good health and CMV-seronegative. The CDR3 runs from the conserved cysteine through the conserved F or W. The D gene is left open where the match is weak. Some rows have no size entry. The others give once, few or many, or a class for an expanded clone.

-,TRBV20-1,-,TRBJ1-1,CRADRNTEAFF,TGCAGGGCCGACAGGAACACTGAAGCTTTCTTT
-,TRBV19,-,TRBJ2-7,CASSIADQGSYEQYF,TGTGCCAGTAGTATAGCGGACCAGGGTTCCTACGAGCAGTACTTC
-,TRBV19,-,TRBJ1-3,CASSPRIDGNTIYF,TGTGCCAGTAGTCCTCGAATAGATGGAAACACCATATATTTT
-,TRBV9,TRBD1,TRBJ2-3,CASSSNPTGVSTDTQYF,TGTGCCAGCAGCTCAAACCCGACAGGGGTGAGCACAGATACGCAGTATTTT
-,TRBV9,TRBD1,TRBJ1-2,CASSVIPRDRGDYGYTF,TGTGCCAGCAGCGTAATCCCCCGGGACAGGGGTGACTATGGCTACACCTTC
-,TRBV6-5,-,TRBJ2-7,CASSYGGFWEQYF,TGTGCCAGCAGTTACGGAGGTTTCTGGGAGCAGTACTTC
-,TRBV28,TRBD1,TRBJ1-3,CASSLGQGTGNTIYF,TGTGCCAGCAGTTTAGGACAGGGGACTGGAAACACCATATATTTT
-,TRBV6-1,-,TRBJ1-5,CASRIFDIANQPQHF,TGTGCCAGCAGAATATTTGATATAGCAAATCAGCCCCAGCATTTT
-,TRBV30,TRBD1,TRBJ2-1,CAWSVQGAVPFFF,TGTGCCTGGAGTGTACAGGGGGCCGTGCCATTCTTCTTC
-,TRBV7-9,TRBD1,TRBJ2-7,CASSPPRQGRTLHEQYF,TGTGCCAGCAGCCCGCCGCGACAGGGAAGGACCCTCCACGAGCAGTACTTC
few,TRBV7-2,TRBD1,TRBJ1-5,CASSLVPQGAEDQPQHF,TGTGCCAGCAGCTTAGTCCCGCAGGGGGCGGAGGATCAGCCCCAGCATTTT
-,TRBV28,TRBD1,TRBJ1-5,CASTKGNRGTYQPQHF,TGTGCCAGCACCAAGGGAAACAGGGGGACCTATCAGCCCCAGCATTTT
-,TRBV7-2,TRBD1,TRBJ1-2,CASSLMQGANYGYTF,TGTGCCAGCAGCTTAATGCAGGGGGCTAACTATGGCTACACCTTC
-,TRBV5-4,TRBD1,TRBJ2-7,CASGTGGYEQYF,TGTGCCTCCGGGACAGGGGGATACGAGCAGTACTTC
-,TRBV28,-,TRBJ2-1,CASGGTPVKEQFF,TGTGCCAGCGGGGGGACTCCCGTCAAGGAGCAGTTCTTC
-,TRBV4-1,-,TRBJ1-1,CASSFLQQENTEAFF,TGCGCCAGCAGCTTCCTTCAGCAGGAGAACACTGAAGCTTTCTTT
-,TRBV28,-,TRBJ2-3,CASSLGLRGTGRSTDTQYF,TGTGCCAGCAGTTTGGGGCTAAGGGGAACAGGGAGAAGCACAGATACGCAGTATTTT
once,TRBV18,-,TRBJ1-2,CASSPPAASYGYTF,TGTGCCAGCTCACCACCGGCGGCATCCTATGGCTACACCTTC
-,TRBV5-4,TRBD2,TRBJ2-2,CASSFGGGRDTGELFF,TGTGCCAGCAGCTTTGGGGGCGGGAGGGACACCGGGGAGCTGTTTTTT
-,TRBV9,-,TRBJ2-2,CASSVAVPSVARELFF,TGTGCCAGCAGCGTAGCTGTCCCTTCGGTAGCCAGGGAGCTGTTTTTT
-,TRBV7-9,TRBD2,TRBJ2-5,CASSGTPGGSETQYF,TGTGCCAGCAGCGGAACACCCGGGGGGTCGGAGACCCAGTACTTC
-,TRBV10-3,TRBD2,TRBJ2-7,CAIRRTRTSGRLPGEQYF,TGTGCCATCCGACGAACCAGGACTAGCGGGAGGCTCCCGGGCGAGCAGTACTTC
-,TRBV19,TRBD1,TRBJ1-2,CASSIAGQGNYGYTF,TGTGCCAGTAGTATAGCTGGACAGGGTAACTATGGCTACACCTTC
-,TRBV5-4,TRBD2,TRBJ2-1,CASSFRGGGEQFF,TGTGCCAGCAGCTTCCGCGGGGGGGGTGAGCAGTTCTTC
few,TRBV7-2,-,TRBJ1-2,CASSLALNYGYTF,TGTGCCAGCAGCTTAGCTCTTAACTATGGCTACACCTTC
once,TRBV15,TRBD2,TRBJ2-1,CATSGLAGERYNEQFF,TGTGCCACCAGCGGGTTAGCGGGAGAGAGGTACAATGAGCAGTTCTTC
-,TRBV7-3,TRBD2,TRBJ2-1,CASSLSSTSGRATYNEQFF,TGTGCCAGCAGCTTGAGCTCCACTAGCGGGAGGGCCACCTACAATGAGCAGTTCTTC
-,TRBV7-9,-,TRBJ1-3,CASSLDLGSSGNTIYF,TGTGCCAGCAGCTTAGATCTGGGCAGCTCTGGAAACACCATATATTTT
-,TRBV6-6,-,TRBJ2-2,CASSYLTKNTGELFF,TGTGCCAGCAGTTACTTGACAAAGAACACCGGGGAGCTGTTTTTT
-,TRBV28,-,TRBJ2-7,CASSLWWQGSYEQYF,TGTGCCAGCAGTTTATGGTGGCAGGGATCCTACGAGCAGTACTTC
-,TRBV7-9,TRBD1,TRBJ2-1,CASSLTGGLFDEQFF,TGTGCCAGCAGCCTGACAGGGGGCTTGTTTGATGAGCAGTTCTTC
-,TRBV6-4,TRBD2,TRBJ2-1,CASSDGERGGYNEQFF,TGTGCCAGCAGTGATGGCGAGCGGGGGGGGTACAATGAGCAGTTCTTC
-,TRBV19,TRBD1,TRBJ1-5,CASLGQGHQPQHF,TGTGCCAGCCTTGGACAGGGGCACCAGCCCCAGCATTTT
-,TRBV6-5,TRBD2,TRBJ2-1,CASSPSGLSYNEQFF,TGTGCCAGCAGTCCTAGCGGCTTATCCTACAATGAGCAGTTCTTC
-,TRBV9,TRBD2,TRBJ2-5,CASSAYSGGAQETQYF,TGTGCCAGCAGCGCTTATAGCGGGGGGGCCCAAGAGACCCAGTACTTC
-,TRBV7-2,-,TRBJ2-3,CASSFRDTTDTQYF,TGTGCCAGCAGCTTCCGGGACACCACAGATACGCAGTATTTT
-,TRBV5-4,TRBD2,TRBJ2-3,CASSLREGPDTQYF,TGTGCCAGCAGCTTACGGGAGGGTCCAGATACGCAGTATTTT
-,TRBV6-6,-,TRBJ2-7,CASSRTRQDTSYEQYF,TGTGCCAGCAGCCGAACCCGACAGGACACTTCCTACGAGCAGTACTTC
-,TRBV28,TRBD1,TRBJ1-2,CASSLGTGGAISYGYTF,TGTGCCAGCAGTTTAGGAACAGGGGGCGCGATTAGCTATGGCTACACCTTC
-,TRBV27,TRBD1,TRBJ2-7,CASSLGQGFTYEQYF,TGTGCCAGCAGTCTAGGACAGGGGTTCACCTACGAGCAGTACTTC
-,TRBV5-4,TRBD1,TRBJ1-1,CASSLQGASEAFF,TGTGCCAGCAGCTTACAGGGGGCTTCTGAAGCTTTCTTT
few,TRBV6-1,-,TRBJ1-5,CASSEFRTQHF,TGTGCCAGCAGTGAATTCCGTACCCAGCATTTT
-,TRBV5-1,TRBD2,TRBJ2-1,CASSSLAGDEQFF,TGCGCCAGCAGCTCGCTAGCGGGGGACGAGCAGTTCTTC
few,TRBV9,TRBD1,TRBJ1-6,CASSVGSGGGVSSPLHF,TGTGCCAGCAGCGTAGGTTCCGGAGGGGGCGTGAGTTCACCCCTCCACTTT
-,TRBV4-3,-,TRBJ2-7,CASSQDGSGAYEQYF,TGCGCCAGCAGCCAAGATGGGTCAGGGGCTTACGAGCAGTACTTC
-,TRBV5-4,TRBD1,TRBJ2-7,CASSFDWTGYYEQYF,TGTGCCAGCAGCTTTGATTGGACAGGCTACTACGAGCAGTACTTC
-,TRBV19,-,TRBJ1-5,CASSIDLRVPQHF,TGTGCCAGTAGTATAGACCTCCGGGTACCCCAGCATTTT
-,TRBV6-5,TRBD1,TRBJ2-2,CASGDSFRTGELFF,TGTGCCAGCGGGGACAGCTTCCGCACCGGGGAGCTGTTTTTT
few,TRBV9,TRBD2,TRBJ2-1,CASSPLRVSGGAANEQFF,TGTGCCAGCAGCCCCCTCAGGGTTAGCGGGGGGGCTGCAAATGAGCAGTTCTTC
-,TRBV30,TRBD2,TRBJ2-7,CAWSRGRGTTLYEQYF,TGTGCCTGGAGTAGAGGTCGTGGGACTACGCTCTACGAGCAGTACTTC
few,TRBV5-4,-,TRBJ2-3,CASSLAGTDTQYF,TGTGCCAGCAGCTTGGCCGGCACAGATACGCAGTATTTT
-,TRBV5-8,-,TRBJ1-1,CASSLVTGGTEAFF,TGTGCCAGCAGCTTGGTCACTGGGGGGACTGAAGCTTTCTTT
-,TRBV9,-,TRBJ2-7,CASSGENTGLIEQYF,TGTGCCAGCAGCGGAGAGAACACGGGTTTGATCGAGCAGTACTTC